Following are 30 T cell receptor beta chains from one sample sequenced in a study of early stage breast cancer tumors. Sequenced by immunoSEQ multiplex PCR; TCRdb stores in-frame clones only, minus some. The table shows roughly 53,000 clones, with around nine tenths occurring only once. What was sequenced was blood. These receptors originate from a person between 65 and 79 years old with breast cancer.

The J gene is TRBJ2-3, the V gene TRBV6-1; tentatively, D is TRBD2 (7 bases). The V gene lost 8 bases and the J gene lost 4 bases, with 16 bases spanning the gap. The CDR3 extends over 14 amino acids. Germline V gene lookup returns CDR1 MNHNS and CDR2 SASEGT. CDR3 residues: CASLDGGGADTQYF. CDR3 bases: TGTGCCAGCCTGGACGGAGGGGGGGCAGATACGCAGTATTTT.

V gene TRBV4-1 combines with J gene TRBJ2-7; 10 bases are a match to TRBD2. The CDR3 is 15 amino acids. Trimming took 6 bases from V and 3 from J; bases not matched to a gene: 8. CDR1 and CDR2 from the germline V gene are MGHRA and YSYEKL. For the CDR3, the DNA is TGCGCCAGCAGACTCGGGACTAGCGCCGACTACGAGCAGTACTTC. Translation gives CASRLGTSADYEQYF.

The chain recombines TRBV29-1 with TRBJ2-1; D possibly corresponds to TRBD1 (6 bases). The CDR3 length is 13 residues. With 3 bases removed from V and 2 bases from J, the gap between germline ends came to 8 bases. From germline, CDR1 is SQVTM and CDR2 ANQGSEA. CDR3 protein: CSVERTAYNEQFF. CDR3 sequence (DNA): TGCAGCGTTGAGAGGACAGCCTACAATGAGCAGTTCTTC.

The chain is built from TRBV19 and TRBJ2-4; 10 positions agree with TRBD2. V lost 6 bases and J lost 4; bases outside the gene matches: 6. This CDR3 region has 15 residues. CDR1 is LNHDA, CDR2 SQIVND, per germline (reference sequence). CDR3 DNA sequence: TGTGCCAGTAGCGGACTAGCGGATTTAAAAAACATTCAGTACTTC. Translating it yields CASSGLADLKNIQYF.

The chain carries TRBV2 and TRBJ2-5; perhaps TRBD2 as D (6 bases). The length of the CDR3 is 15 residues. V was pared by 0 bases and J by 7 bases, with 15 bases between. The germline gives CDR1 SNHLY, CDR2 FYNNEI. CDR3 coding DNA: TGTGCCAGCAGTGAAGCGCGGGGAGCCCCGGGGACCCAGTACTTC. Its translation: CASSEARGAPGTQYF.

This chain joins TRBV10-3 and TRBJ2-1; 8 bases match TRBD2. CDR1 and CDR2 from the germline V gene are ENHRY and SYGVKD. V was pared by 10 bases and J by 4 bases, with 12 bases of the junction left unmatched. The CDR3 runs to 15 residues. This chain's CDR3 is CATAENLAGYNEQFF. DNA for the CDR3: TGTGCCACCGCCGAGAACTTAGCGGGGTACAATGAGCAGTTCTTC.

In its sample, this clone was seen once. The V call is TRBV29-1, the J call TRBJ2-1, with 16 nucleotides matching TRBD2. Germline-derived CDR1 and CDR2 are SQVTM and ANQGSEA. The J segment lost 7 bases and the V segment lost 7 bases, leaving 10 bases of the junction unmatched. CDR3 size: 16 residues. The CDR3 protein is CSERGLAGGQGNEQFF. The DNA of the CDR3 is TGCAGCGAACGGGGACTAGCGGGAGGGCAGGGTAATGAGCAGTTCTTC.

The chain joins TRBV5-1 to TRBJ2-6; D unclear. The CDR3 length is 14 residues. Germline-derived CDR1 and CDR2 are SGHRS and YFSETQ. Trimming left V 4 bases short and J 4 bases short, with 9 bases between. The CDR3 DNA sequence: TGCGCCAGCAGCCCCGAGTCAGGGGCCAACGTCCTGACTTTC. It specifies CASSPESGANVLTF.

The chain carries TRBV30 and TRBJ2-5; D might be TRBD2 (5 bases). The germline V gene has CDR1 GTSNPN and CDR2 SVGIG (reference sequence). CDR3 length: 13 amino acids. Trimming shortened V by 2 bases and J by 5 bases, and 12 bases separated the two germline ends. In DNA form, the CDR3 reads TGTGCCTGGAGTCTAGCCGCCTGGGAGACCCAGTACTTC. Translation gives CAWSLAAWETQYF.

This chain links TRBV5-6 with TRBJ2-5; a possible D gene is TRBD1 (6 bases). The ends were cut back, 2 bases at V and 4 bases at J, with 12 bases in the middle. The CDR3 runs to 14 residues. CDR1 and CDR2 (germline): SGHDT, YYEEEE. The DNA of the CDR3 is TGTGCCAGCAGCTTAGTCAGGGGCTTAGAGACCCAGTACTTC. It is translated as CASSLVRGLETQYF.

The V gene is TRBV12-5, the J gene TRBJ1-6; 9 nucleotides align to TRBD1. V shed 6 bases, J shed 9 bases, and the junction held 6 bases outside the gene matches. Germline CDR1 and CDR2: LGHNT and FRNRAP. CDR3 length: 14 residues. The CDR3 nucleotides are TGTGCTAGTGGCAAGACAGGGGGGTCTTCACCCCTCCACTTT. It specifies CASGKTGGSSPLHF.

This chain connects TRBV19 to TRBJ2-7, with 10 bases fitting TRBD1. There are 17 residues in the CDR3. Trimming at V came to 3 bases and at J to 4 bases, leaving 12 bases not matched to a gene. Germline values: CDR1 LNHDA, CDR2 SQIVND (reference sequence). The CDR3 nucleotides are TGTGCCAGTAGTATTGGTAGTGGGACAGGGGAAGGATACGAGCAGTACTTC. This encodes CASSIGSGTGEGYEQYF. Full variable domain (rest looked up from reference TRBV19 and TRBJ2-7): DGGITQSPKYLFRKEGQNVTLSCEQNLNHDAMYWYRQDPGQGLRLIYYSQIVNDFQKGDIAEGYSVSREKKESFPLTVTSAQKNPTAFYLCASSIGSGTGEGYEQYFGPGTRLTVT.

V and J are TRBV18 and TRBJ2-5; perhaps TRBD1 as D (6 bases). Germline V gene sequence: CDR1 KGHSH, CDR2 LQKENI. Trimming took 6 bases from V and 1 from J, leaving 15 bases between them. This CDR3 spans 15 amino acids. The CDR3 here is CASSAELGAQETQYF. CDR3 in DNA: TGTGCCAGCTCGGCGGAGTTGGGGGCCCAAGAGACCCAGTACTTC.

This clone has only one observation. The V gene is TRBV5-8, the J gene TRBJ2-1, with 13 nucleotides matching TRBD2. Trimming cost V 0 bases and J 4 bases; bases outside gene matches: 4. The CDR3 is 17 amino acids. Looked up from germline, CDR1 is SGHTS and CDR2 is YDEGEE. The CDR3 region is CASSLGTSGRSYNEQFF. The CDR3 coding sequence is TGTGCCAGCAGCTTGGGGACTAGCGGGAGAAGTTACAATGAGCAGTTCTTC.

CDR3 in DNA: TGTGCCAGCTCACTCGGGACAGGGGGCAACTATGGCTACACCTTC. Protein sequence: CASSLGTGGNYGYTF. This chain joins TRBV18 and TRBJ1-2, with TRBD1 identical over 12 bases. V dropped 4 bases and J dropped 2; count of bases not matched to a gene: 2. CDR3 length: 15 amino acids. Germline CDR1 and CDR2: KGHSH and LQKENI.

J is TRBJ1-5 and V is TRBV27; a possible D gene is TRBD1 (6 bases). Deletions cut 5 bases from V and 5 bases from J, with 22 bases between. CDR1 MNHEY and CDR2 SMNVEV come from the germline V gene (reference sequence). The CDR3 covers 17 residues. The CDR3 region is CASSLQRTALGDQPQHF. CDR3 coding DNA: TGTGCCAGCAGTCTACAACGGACAGCCTTAGGGGATCAGCCCCAGCATTTT.

The chain couples TRBV5-8 to TRBJ2-7, with no clear D. The germline CDR1 and CDR2 sequences are SGHTS and YDEGEE. Trimming stripped 1 base from V and 4 bases from J, with 6 bases between. The CDR3 length is 12 residues. The CDR3 nucleotides are TGTGCCAGCAGCTTGACAGTTTACGAGCAGTACTTC. Its protein is CASSLTVYEQYF.

The chain uses TRBV7-2 and TRBJ1-2; tentative D call: TRBD1 (6 bases). Germline V lookup: CDR1 SGHTA, CDR2 FQGNSA. There are 14 residues in the CDR3. V lost 6 bases and J lost 2, with 13 bases in between. The CDR3 coding sequence is TGTGCCAGCAGGGTAGGGGGTGGAAACTATGGCTACACCTTC. Amino acid sequence: CASRVGGGNYGYTF.

V and J are TRBV5-6 and TRBJ1-4; no reliable D call. CDR3 length equals 13 residues. Germline V CDR1 and CDR2: SGHDT, YYEEEE. Trimming took off 2 bases at V and 5 bases at J, with 7 bases between the two ends. The CDR3 spells CASSFTRNEKLFF. The CDR3, as DNA: TGTGCCAGCAGCTTCACCCGGAATGAAAAACTGTTTTTT.

The chain combines TRBV6-6 with TRBJ1-2; 7 nucleotides align to TRBD1. Trimming cost V 11 bases and J 5 bases; bases outside gene matches: 8. The V gene's germline CDR1 is MNHNY and CDR2 SVGAGI (reference sequence). This CDR3 contains 12 residues. The CDR3 DNA sequence: TGTGCCGGCCAAGGGGGCCGGTATGGCTACACCTTC. Protein: CAGQGGRYGYTF.

This rearrangement joins TRBV6-1 to TRBJ1-5; D is unclear. The germline V gene has CDR1 MNHNS and CDR2 SASEGT. The ends were cut back, 8 bases at V and 0 bases at J, with 11 bases in the middle. This CDR3 is 14 amino acids long. CDR3 coding DNA: TGTGCCAGCGGGAGGCAGAATAGCAATCAGCCCCAGCATTTT. Protein: CASGRQNSNQPQHF.

The chain has TRBV2 and TRBJ1-1; 7 nucleotides match TRBD1. This CDR3 is 14 amino acids long. V trimming: 6 bases; J trimming: 1 base; junction bases outside the gene matches: 5. Germline V gene data show CDR1 as SNHLY and CDR2 as FYNNEI. This chain's CDR3 is CASRERQGNTEAFF. The CDR3 region has the DNA TGTGCCAGCAGGGAACGACAGGGGAACACTGAAGCTTTCTTT.

This chain joins TRBV6-1 and TRBJ2-7; TRBD2 agrees at 9 bases. Unmatched junction bases numbered 20, after V lost 4 bases and J lost 1 base. The CDR3 loop spans 20 amino acids. CDR1 MNHNS and CDR2 SASEGT come from the germline V gene. CDR3 in DNA: TGTGCCAGCAGTGGGGCCCCTCACTCTTTGCTAGCGGGAAGGTCCTACGAGCAGTACTTC. It encodes CASSGAPHSLLAGRSYEQYF.

This rearrangement joins TRBV7-6 to TRBJ2-7, with D perhaps matching TRBD2 (6 bases). V was trimmed by 2 bases and J by 7 bases, leaving 12 bases between them. Germline CDR1 reads SGHVS; CDR2 reads FNYEAQ. There are 13 residues in the CDR3. DNA of the CDR3: TGTGCCAGCAGCTTATCGGGGGAACGAGAGCAGTACTTC. This gives the protein CASSLSGEREQYF.

This chain joins TRBV7-9 and TRBJ1-6; D is perhaps TRBD1 (5 bases). CDR1 is SEHNR, CDR2 FQNEAQ, per germline (reference sequence). The CDR3 spans 15 residues. The V and J ends lost 11 bases and 6 bases respectively, with 20 bases between them. The CDR3 DNA reads TGTGCCGTTGGTGGGGAGGGGACCACTAATTCACCCCTCCACTTT. This codes for CAVGGEGTTNSPLHF.

The DNA for the CDR3 is TGTGCCAGCAGTTCGGGGGAAGGGAGGCACGAGCAGTACTTC. It codes for CASSSGEGRHEQYF. This chain connects TRBV27 to TRBJ2-7; a possible D gene is TRBD2 (6 bases). The V and J ends lost 4 bases and 5 bases respectively, with 15 bases between them. The CDR3 covers 14 residues. Germline V gene sequence: CDR1 MNHEY, CDR2 SMNVEV (reference sequence).

The CDR3 spells CASTYRGLITDTQYF. CDR3 nucleotide sequence: TGTGCCAGCACCTACCGGGGACTCATCACAGATACGCAGTATTTT. The chain joins TRBV4-2 to TRBJ2-3; D is perhaps TRBD2 (6 bases). The length of the CDR3 is 15 residues. Looked up from germline, CDR1 is LGHNA and CDR2 is YNFKEQ. V lost 7 bases to trimming and J lost 2 bases, with 16 bases between them.

V is TRBV10-2 and J is TRBJ1-2, with 8 bases aligning to TRBD1. CDR3 length equals 14 residues. J gave up 6 bases and V 4 bases, and 7 bases lay outside the gene matches. CDR1 is WSHSY, CDR2 SAAADI, per germline. The CDR3 region is CASSGQGANNGYTF. Here the CDR3 DNA reads TGCGCCAGCAGTGGCCAGGGGGCCAACAATGGCTACACCTTC.

The chain couples TRBV6-5 to TRBJ1-3; D possibly corresponds to TRBD1 (6 bases). From germline, CDR1 is MNHEY and CDR2 SVGAGI. This CDR3 spans 14 amino acids. The ends were cut back, 8 bases at V and 0 bases at J, with 11 bases in the middle. CDR3 protein: CASGGQNSGNTIYF. CDR3 nucleotide sequence: TGTGCCAGCGGCGGACAGAACTCTGGAAACACCATATATTTT.

The V and J genes are TRBV19 and TRBJ1-6; D call uncertain. Trimming took 7 bases from V and 0 from J, leaving 10 bases between them. Germline CDR1 reads LNHDA; CDR2 reads SQIVND (reference sequence). The CDR3 extends over 15 amino acids. The CDR3 nucleotides read TGTGCCAGTACCAATATAGACTCCTATAATTCACCCCTCCACTTT. Translated, it gives CASTNIDSYNSPLHF.